The 23 T cell receptor beta chains given below trace back to one sample, sequenced in a study of shared clonotypes between healthy human individuals. The data were produced by immunoSEQ multiplex PCR, yet TCRdb's version contains in-frame clones alone and is incomplete. The data contain approximately 530,000 clones, 90% to 96% of them singletons. Sequencing was carried out using naive CD4+ T cells sorted from blood. Subset noted: CD45RA+ positively selected. These receptors were taken from a woman aged 25 to 39 in good health.

The rearrangement joins TRBV27 to TRBJ2-5; D might be TRBD1 (5 bases). Trimming took off 3 bases at V and 4 bases at J, with 12 bases between the two ends. Germline V CDR1 and CDR2: MNHEY, SMNVEV (reference sequence). The length of the CDR3 is 14 residues. The CDR3 nucleotides are TGTGCCAGCAGTTTTTCAGGGATGGGAGAGACCCAGTACTTC. Encoded protein: CASSFSGMGETQYF.

The chain uses TRBV5-1 and TRBJ1-4; D may be TRBD1 (5 bases). The CDR3 length is 14 residues. The V gene lost 5 bases and the J gene lost 8 bases, with 16 bases spanning the gap. Germline CDR1 and CDR2: SGHRS and YFSETQ. The CDR3 bases are TGCGCCAGCAGTTTCAACGGGGGTGACGAAAAACTGTTTTTT. Encoded protein: CASSFNGGDEKLFF.

This rearrangement joins TRBV19 to TRBJ2-7, with D unresolved. The V gene lost 3 bases and the J gene lost 3 bases, with 9 bases spanning the gap. From germline, CDR1 is LNHDA and CDR2 SQIVND (reference sequence). The CDR3 contains 13 residues. Here the CDR3 reads CASSMVGSYEQYF. For the CDR3, the DNA is TGTGCCAGTAGTATGGTTGGCAGCTACGAGCAGTACTTC.

This clone was seen once. Written as DNA, the CDR3 is TGCGCCAGCACCGGGACAGGGGGGACCTACGAGCAGTACTTC. Amino acid sequence: CASTGTGGTYEQYF. The rearrangement links TRBV10-2 to TRBJ2-5; 11 nucleotides agree with TRBD1. The J call is uncertain, as TRBJ2-7 better fits the DNA end. There are 14 residues in the CDR3. CDR1 is WSHSY and CDR2 is SAAADI in the germline V gene.

V and J are TRBV5-1 and TRBJ2-3, with 13 bases identical to TRBD2. V shed 0 bases, J shed 4 bases, and the junction held 11 bases outside the gene matches. The germline CDR1 and CDR2 sequences are SGHRS and YFSETQ. This CDR3 region has 19 residues. For the CDR3, the DNA is TGCGCCAGCAGCTTGGAACCACCTACAGGGACTAGCGGGGCAGATACGCAGTATTTT. Translation: CASSLEPPTGTSGADTQYF.

This chain uses TRBV6-5 with TRBJ1-1; TRBD1 matches 8 bases. CDR3 length equals 13 residues. In germline, CDR1 is MNHEY, CDR2 SVGAGI. After removal of 8 bases from V and 8 bases from J, the junction contained 10 bases not matched to a gene. The CDR3 protein is CASSQGVGEEAFF. The CDR3 DNA follows: TGTGCCAGCTCACAGGGGGTGGGAGAGGAAGCTTTCTTT.

This clone has only a few counts. The V gene is TRBV19, the J gene TRBJ1-2, with D hard to call. The CDR3 length is 14 residues. In germline, CDR1 is LNHDA, CDR2 SQIVND (reference sequence). V was pared by 5 bases and J by 4 bases, with 14 bases between. The CDR3 sequence is CASSPRGRGYGYTF. CDR3 nucleotides: TGTGCCAGTAGTCCCCGGGGTCGGGGCTATGGCTACACCTTC.

The chain employs TRBV5-1 and TRBJ2-1; 11 nucleotides align to TRBD2. The CDR3 totals 15 residues. Germline CDR1 reads SGHRS; CDR2 reads YFSETQ. With V trimmed by 6 bases and J by 6 bases, 8 bases remained unmatched. The CDR3 DNA is TGCGCCAGCAACTTCGGGACTAGCGGAACCAATGAGCAGTTCTTC. Encoded protein: CASNFGTSGTNEQFF.

J is TRBJ2-7 and V is TRBV27; D possibly corresponds to TRBD1 (6 bases). This CDR3 has 13 amino acids. From germline, CDR1 is MNHEY and CDR2 SMNVEV (reference sequence). V was clipped by 5 bases and J by 1 base, with 9 bases between them. This CDR3 reads CASSKQGSYEQYF. CDR3 nucleotide sequence: TGTGCCAGCAGTAAACAGGGTTCCTACGAGCAGTACTTC.

The chain uses TRBV11-2 and TRBJ2-5, with TRBD2 identical over 8 bases. The J call is doubtful: the DNA matches TRBJ2-7 better. Germline CDR1 SGHAT, CDR2 FQNNGV. CDR3 size: 15 residues. CDR3 amino acids: CASSSPGGWSYEQYF. CDR3 nucleotide sequence: TGTGCCAGCAGCTCCCCGGGGGGGTGGTCCTACGAGCAGTACTTC.

This sequence joins TRBV6-5 and TRBJ1-3, with D possibly TRBD1 on 5 matching bases. Trimming removed 6 bases at V and 0 bases at J, with 9 bases between. CDR1 MNHEY and CDR2 SVGAGI come from the germline V gene. The CDR3 contains 14 residues. CDR3 residues: CASRTGFSGNTIYF. CDR3 sequence (DNA): TGTGCCAGCAGAACAGGATTCTCTGGAAACACCATATATTTT.

The gene calls are TRBV5-1 and TRBJ2-3; tentatively, D is TRBD2 (5 bases). CDR3 length: 16 residues. V was clipped by 1 base and J by 1 base, with 13 bases between them. The germline CDR1 and CDR2 sequences are SGHRS and YFSETQ. DNA of the CDR3: TGCGCCAGCAGCTTGCCGGCCGGAGGTGGCACAGATACGCAGTATTTT. Its protein product is CASSLPAGGGTDTQYF.

This clone occurred once. The rearrangement uses TRBV5-1 and TRBJ2-5; unclear D gene. The CDR3 has 15 amino acids. The V gene lost 4 bases and the J gene lost 1 base, with 14 bases spanning the gap. CDR1 and CDR2 (germline): SGHRS, YFSETQ. Here the CDR3 DNA reads TGCGCCAGCAGCCCAACTTCTCCACTCCAAGAGACCCAGTACTTC. Translating gives CASSPTSPLQETQYF.

The chain couples TRBV5-4 to TRBJ2-3; 9 bases are a match to TRBD2. Looked up from germline, CDR1 is SGHNT and CDR2 is YYREEE (reference sequence). With V trimmed by 2 bases and J by 4 bases, 2 bases remained unmatched. This CDR3 region has 14 residues. The CDR3 region has the DNA TGTGCCAGCAGCTTAGCGGGAGGTGCAGATACGCAGTATTTT. It is translated as CASSLAGGADTQYF.

J is TRBJ1-1 and V is TRBV2, with D hard to call. CDR3 size: 12 residues. V was clipped by 4 bases and J by 5 bases, with 8 bases between them. The germline V gene has CDR1 SNHLY and CDR2 FYNNEI. DNA for the CDR3: TGTGCCAGCAGTGGCCTCAATACTGAAGCTTTCTTT. Translation: CASSGLNTEAFF.

The V gene is TRBV19, the J gene TRBJ2-1; 8 nucleotides match TRBD2. This CDR3 has 16 residues. Trimming took 7 bases from V and 5 from J; bases not matched to a gene: 13. Per the germline V gene, CDR1 is LNHDA and CDR2 is SQIVND (reference sequence). The DNA for the CDR3 is TGTGCCAGTACTCAACCAAGCGGGAGACCCCACAATGAGCAGTTCTTC. Its protein product is CASTQPSGRPHNEQFF.

The chain couples TRBV10-3 to TRBJ2-7; 8 bases line up with TRBD1. CDR1 is ENHRY and CDR2 is SYGVKD in the germline V gene. The trim removed 6 bases at V and 2 bases at J, leaving 6 bases unmatched. The CDR3 has 14 residues. The CDR3 DNA reads as TGTGCCATCAGCGCCGGGACAGGAGCCTACGAGCAGTACTTC. This encodes CAISAGTGAYEQYF.

The table lists this clone with a count of one. This rearrangement joins TRBV5-6 to TRBJ2-6; possible D gene TRBD1, 5 bases. CDR1 is SGHDT and CDR2 is YYEEEE in the germline V gene. This CDR3 spans 16 amino acids. Trimming pared 3 bases from V and 0 bases from J, leaving 10 bases between. Here the CDR3 DNA reads TGTGCCAGCAGCTGGGGCTTTTCCTCTGGGGCCAACGTCCTGACTTTC. This codes for CASSWGFSSGANVLTF.

The rearrangement joins TRBV4-3 to TRBJ2-7; D is undetermined. The V end lost 1 base, the J end lost 6 bases, and 13 bases lay between the germline ends. The CDR3 is 14 residues long. Germline V gene sequence: CDR1 LGHNA, CDR2 YSLEER. The CDR3 bases are TGCGCCAGCAGCCAAGGGCAAGGGTTAGTCGAGCAGTACTTC. This gives the protein CASSQGQGLVEQYF.

The chain recombines TRBV5-1 with TRBJ2-7; D is possibly TRBD1 (6 bases). Germline CDR1 reads SGHRS; CDR2 reads YFSETQ. V was pared by 2 bases and J by 3 bases, with 9 bases between. The length of the CDR3 is 13 residues. CDR3 protein: CASSFQGNYEQYF. In DNA form, the CDR3 reads TGCGCCAGCAGCTTCCAGGGGAACTACGAGCAGTACTTC.

This chain links TRBV7-9 with TRBJ1-1; D not certain. V gave up 1 base and J gave up 5 bases, with 8 bases separating them. The CDR3 is 13 amino acids. Germline V lookup: CDR1 SEHNR, CDR2 FQNEAQ (reference sequence). CDR3 DNA sequence: TGTGCCAGCAGCTTAGTTCCGGTGACTGAAGCTTTCTTT. It codes for CASSLVPVTEAFF.

V is TRBV9 and J is TRBJ2-2, with D uncertain. The CDR3 consists of 14 residues. V was shortened by 4 bases and J by 6 bases, with 13 bases between the two germline ends. The germline gives CDR1 SGDLS, CDR2 YYNGEE. The CDR3 is CASSRSPDSGELFF. CDR3 nucleotide sequence: TGTGCCAGCAGCAGAAGTCCTGACTCCGGGGAGCTGTTTTTT.

This rearrangement joins TRBV18 to TRBJ1-5; 7 bases line up with TRBD1. Per the germline V gene, CDR1 is KGHSH and CDR2 is LQKENI. This CDR3 comprises 17 residues. The V and J ends lost 3 bases and 7 bases, in that order; junction bases with no gene match: 15. The CDR3 sequence is CASSPPGTAMAGQPQHF. CDR3 DNA sequence: TGTGCCAGCTCACCTCCCGGGACAGCCATGGCGGGGCAGCCCCAGCATTTT.